This TCR beta chain originates from a study of blood T cells in healthy people across ages. For the second PCR, which ran for about 7 to 11 cycles, a sample-barcoded 5' primer and a J-beta primer mix were used. TCRdb re-called the 5' RACE reads with MiXCR, one entry per CDR3 protein. The table lists about 800,000 distinct CDR3 sequences, roughly 25% of them singletons. This CDR3 comprises 15 residues. The V gene's germline CDR1 is MNHEY and CDR2 SVGAGI. The V end was cut by 2 bases, the J end by 3 bases, with 13 bases between. Separately, the same data were catalogued under a study of T cells of mothers and their children.

Sample: blood. The chain carries TRBV6-5 and TRBJ1-1; possible D gene TRBD1, 6 bases. The TCR was taken from a boy between 10 and 17 years old in good health. CDR3 in amino acids: CASSYKTGIDTEAFF. As DNA, the CDR3 is TGTGCCAGCAGTTACAAAACAGGGATCGACACTGAAGCTTTCTTT.